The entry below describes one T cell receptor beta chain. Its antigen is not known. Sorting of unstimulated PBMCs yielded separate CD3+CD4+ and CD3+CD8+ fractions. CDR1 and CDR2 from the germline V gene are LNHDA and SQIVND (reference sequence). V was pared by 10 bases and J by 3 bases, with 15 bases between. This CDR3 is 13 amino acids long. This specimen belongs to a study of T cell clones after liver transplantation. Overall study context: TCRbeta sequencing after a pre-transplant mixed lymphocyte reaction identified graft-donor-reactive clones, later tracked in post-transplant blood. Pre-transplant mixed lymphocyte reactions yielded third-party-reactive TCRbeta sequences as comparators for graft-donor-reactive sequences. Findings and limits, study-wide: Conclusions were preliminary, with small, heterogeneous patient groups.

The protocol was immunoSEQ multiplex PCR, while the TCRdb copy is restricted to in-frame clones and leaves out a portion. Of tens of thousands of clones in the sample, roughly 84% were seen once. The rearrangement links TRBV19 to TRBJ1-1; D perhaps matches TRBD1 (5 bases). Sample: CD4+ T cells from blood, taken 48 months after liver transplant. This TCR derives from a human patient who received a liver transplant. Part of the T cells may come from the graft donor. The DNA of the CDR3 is TGTGCCACCAGGGAGGGAGGGTACACTGAAGCTTTCTTT. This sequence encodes CATREGGYTEAFF. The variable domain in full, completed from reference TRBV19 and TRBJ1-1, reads DGGITQSPKYLFRKEGQNVTLSCEQNLNHDAMYWYRQDPGQGLRLIYYSQIVNDFQKGDIAEGYSVSREKKESFPLTVTSAQKNPTAFYLCATREGGYTEAFFGQGTRLTVV.